The 18 T cell receptor beta chains below all came from one sample that was sequenced in a study of T cell repertoires in cytomegalovirus infection. Which antigens these TCRs recognize remains unknown. MiXCR was run by TCRdb on the reads, yielding one entry per CDR3 protein. The sample has about 890,000 distinct CDR3 sequences, roughly 30% seen once. Sequences were derived from cultured CD8+ T cells from PBMCs, sampled from culture after CMV antigen stimulation. The source is a human donor in good health (CMV status not recorded). Some clones in this sample may be carry-over from other donors' samples.

This clonotype was seen a handful of times. The chain uses TRBV6-5 and TRBJ2-3, with 9 bases matching TRBD2. Losses at the gene ends were 8 bases for V and 6 bases for J; bases not matched to a gene: 6. CDR3 length equals 13 residues. Germline loops: CDR1 MNHEY, CDR2 SVGAGI. The CDR3 protein is CASFGGGADTQYF. DNA of the CDR3: TGTGCCAGCTTTGGCGGGGGGGCGGATACGCAGTATTTT.

The chain couples TRBV11-3 to TRBJ2-2, with 11 bases that match TRBD2. Germline-derived CDR1 and CDR2 are SGHNT and YENEEA. The CDR3 sequence is 17 residues long. V gave up 4 bases and J gave up 0 bases; unmatched junction bases: 4. This chain's CDR3 is CASSSSGGFTNTGELFF. DNA for the CDR3: TGTGCCAGCAGCTCTAGCGGGGGGTTTACGAACACCGGGGAGCTGTTTTTT. Based on the CDR3 plus reference TRBV11-3 and TRBJ2-2, the full variable domain is EAGVVQSPRYKIIEKKQPVAFWCNPISGHNTLYWYLQNLGQGPELLIRYENEEAVDDSQLPKDRFSAERLKGVDSTLKIQPAELGDSAVYLCASSSSGGFTNTGELFFGEGSRLTVL.

A remark on this clonotype: A junction boundary mismatches the germline segment, possibly from a read error. This chain joins TRBV7-6 and TRBJ1-1, with D unclear. The germline gives CDR1 SGHVS, CDR2 FNYEAQ. The CDR3 is made up of 14 amino acids. CDR3 nucleotides: TGTGCCAACAGCTTAAACAGCGAGAACACTGAAGCTTTCTTT. It yields the protein CANSLNSENTEAFF.

The chain is built from TRBV19 and TRBJ2-7; 8 positions match TRBD1. CDR1 LNHDA and CDR2 SQIVND come from the germline V gene (reference sequence). This CDR3 has 19 residues. The V and J ends lost 5 bases and 0 bases, in that order; junction bases with no gene match: 18. The CDR3 DNA reads as TGTGCCAGTAGTGTCCGGGACAGGTCCATAGGAGGCAACTCCTACGAGCAGTACTTC. Its protein product is CASSVRDRSIGGNSYEQYF.

The chain is built from TRBV27 and TRBJ2-5; maybe TRBD2 (6 bases). V was cut by 5 bases and J by 3 bases, with 16 bases left in between. This CDR3 comprises 15 residues. Looked up from germline, CDR1 is MNHEY and CDR2 is SMNVEV (reference sequence). CDR3 sequence (DNA): TGTGCCAGCAGTCCATGGGGGGAGCCGAAAGAGACCCAGTACTTC. This translates into CASSPWGEPKETQYF.

This chain joins TRBV12-3 or TRBV12-4 and TRBJ1-2; 7 bases fit TRBD1. The CDR3 loop spans 15 amino acids. J lost 2 bases, V lost 5 bases, and 8 bases had no gene match. In DNA form, the CDR3 reads TGTGCCAGCAGTGCTCCTACAGGGGAGAACTATGGCTACACCTTC. Residues: CASSAPTGENYGYTF.

CDR3 coding DNA: TGCGCCAGCAGCCCCGGGCAGGGTCACGGGGAGCTGTTTTTT. It yields the protein CASSPGQGHGELFF. The chain links TRBV4-1 to TRBJ2-2; TRBD1 might be the D (5 bases). V lost 4 bases and J lost 7, with 13 bases in between. The CDR3 runs to 14 residues. CDR1 is MGHRA and CDR2 is YSYEKL in the germline V gene.

This clonotype came up many times. V is TRBV7-8 and J is TRBJ2-7; 7 nucleotides match TRBD1. V gave up 5 bases and J gave up 3 bases; unmatched junction bases: 7. The CDR3 extends over 14 amino acids. Germline V gene sequence: CDR1 SGHVS, CDR2 FQNEAQ. In nucleotides, the CDR3 is TGTGCCAGCAGCCGCAGGGGGTCCGACTACGAGCAGTACTTC. Translation gives CASSRRGSDYEQYF.

This clonotype was picked up a small number of times. The gene calls are TRBV27 and TRBJ1-1; weak D call: TRBD1 (6 bases). Per germline, CDR1 MNHEY and CDR2 SMNVEV (reference sequence). V lost 7 bases, J lost 7 bases, and 25 bases lay in between. The CDR3 has 16 amino acids. CDR3 region: CASTTKLQGTYLEAFF. Here the CDR3 DNA reads TGTGCCAGCACCACCAAACTTCAGGGGACTTATCTTGAAGCTTTCTTT.

This clonotype was seen repeatedly, ten times or more. The CDR3 is CASSNRRDNSYEQYF. CDR3 nucleotides: TGTGCCAGCAGCAATAGAAGGGACAACTCCTACGAGCAGTACTTC. The gene calls are TRBV7-8 and TRBJ2-7; D is perhaps TRBD1 (6 bases). V lost 5 bases to trimming and J lost 0 bases, with 14 bases between them. Germline V CDR1 and CDR2: SGHVS, FQNEAQ. The CDR3 has 15 amino acids.

The rearrangement uses TRBV10-3 and TRBJ2-1; 10 nucleotides line up with TRBD2. This CDR3 comprises 16 residues. The ends lost 7 bases at V and 4 bases at J; junction bases unmatched: 10. Germline V gene lookup returns CDR1 ENHRY and CDR2 SYGVKD. CDR3 residues: CAIMNRTSGVYNEQFF. Here the CDR3 DNA reads TGTGCCATCATGAACCGGACTAGCGGAGTATACAATGAGCAGTTCTTC.

The chain links TRBV20-1 to TRBJ2-5; TRBD1 or TRBD2 may be the D gene (5 bases each). The germline V gene encodes CDR1 DFQATT and CDR2 SNEGSKA (reference sequence). V gave up 0 bases and J gave up 4 bases, with 18 bases separating them. This CDR3 contains 16 residues. CDR3 in amino acids: CSARDGSGPRGETQYF. The CDR3, as DNA: TGCAGTGCTAGAGATGGGTCGGGACCCCGGGGAGAGACCCAGTACTTC.

The chain is built from TRBV5-6 and TRBJ2-3, with a possible D match to TRBD1 (6 bases). CDR1 is SGHDT and CDR2 is YYEEEE in the germline V gene. With 5 bases removed from V and 5 bases from J, the gap between germline ends came to 15 bases. The CDR3 sequence is 14 residues long. DNA of the CDR3: TGTGCCAGCAGTTCCTTCTGGGGGCGAGATACGCAGTATTTT. Translation: CASSSFWGRDTQYF.

A few counts support this clonotype. CDR3: CASSYLQGLNTEAFF. The CDR3 coding sequence is TGTGCCAGCAGTTATCTCCAGGGTTTGAACACTGAAGCTTTCTTT. This rearrangement joins TRBV6-6 to TRBJ1-1, with D perhaps matching TRBD1 (5 bases). V dropped 3 bases and J dropped 0 bases, with 11 bases sitting between them. Germline CDR1 is MNHNY and CDR2 is SVGAGI (reference sequence). CDR3 size: 15 residues.

The chain couples TRBV12-3 or TRBV12-4 to TRBJ2-5; D is unresolved. The CDR3 contains 13 residues. Trimming stripped 2 bases from V and 5 bases from J, with 9 bases between. The CDR3 nucleotides read TGTGCCAGCAGTTTACGGGTGGTGGAGACCCAGTACTTC. It encodes CASSLRVVETQYF.

V gene TRBV5-6 combines with J gene TRBJ1-2; D unclear. The CDR3 is 14 amino acids. Trimming took off 0 bases at V and 1 base at J, with 7 bases between the two ends. Looked up from germline, CDR1 is SGHDT and CDR2 is YYEEEE. CDR3 loop: CASSLVADNYGYTF. The DNA for the CDR3 is TGTGCCAGCAGCTTGGTAGCGGATAACTATGGCTACACCTTC.

J is TRBJ2-7 and V is TRBV6-1; 7 bases line up with TRBD2. This CDR3 is built from 15 residues. The V and J ends lost 3 bases and 1 base, in that order; junction bases with no gene match: 6. Per the germline V gene, CDR1 is MNHNS and CDR2 is SASEGT. DNA of the CDR3: TGTGCCAGCAGTGAGGGAGGGCGTCTTTCCTACGAGCAGTACTTC. Its translation is CASSEGGRLSYEQYF.

This clonotype was observed a few times. The chain links TRBV6-5 to TRBJ2-3; D is ambiguous. CDR1 is MNHEY, CDR2 SVGAGI, per germline. The CDR3 covers 14 residues. The ends were cut back, 0 bases at V and 9 bases at J, with 13 bases in the middle. CDR3 region: CASSYSNRQETQYF. The CDR3 DNA sequence: TGTGCCAGCAGTTACTCGAATAGGCAAGAGACGCAGTATTTT.